A single sample is the source of the 29 T cell receptor beta chains below, sequenced in a study of CD8+ T cells in alopecia areata. Reverse transcribed after extraction, RNA yielded cDNA as the sequencing template. Produced via immunoSEQ multiplex PCR; TCRdb's table is partial and in-frame only. The sample lists some 130,000 clones; around 49% were seen once. Sequenced material: CD8+ T cells sorted from blood, taken at week 0. These receptors were obtained from a human donor with alopecia areata.

This clone was seen ten or more times. The chain combines TRBV11-2 with TRBJ2-7; 8 nucleotides line up with TRBD2. Germline values: CDR1 SGHAT, CDR2 FQNNGV. Unmatched junction bases numbered 10, after V lost 4 bases and J lost 2 bases. The CDR3 is 16 amino acids. The CDR3: CASSSGSGGDPYEQYF. As DNA, the CDR3 is TGTGCCAGCAGCTCGGGAAGCGGGGGAGACCCCTACGAGCAGTACTTC. Together with reference TRBV11-2 and TRBJ2-7, the CDR3 gives the full variable domain: EAGVAQSPRYKIIEKRQSVAFWCNPISGHATLYWYQQILGQGPKLLIQFQNNGVVDDSQLPKDRFSAERLKGVDSTLKIQPAKLEDSAVYLCASSSGSGGDPYEQYFGPGTRLTVT.

The V and J genes are TRBV9 and TRBJ2-5; 8 bases are a match to TRBD2. This CDR3 has 14 residues. J lost 5 bases, V lost 4 bases, and 7 bases had no gene match. Germline lookup yields CDR1 SGDLS and CDR2 YYNGEE. CDR3 region: CASSPGGGMETQYF. DNA for the CDR3: TGTGCCAGCAGCCCCGGGGGGGGAATGGAGACCCAGTACTTC.

The rearrangement links TRBV25-1 to TRBJ1-6; TRBD1 aligns across 8 bases. Per the germline V gene, CDR1 is MGHDK and CDR2 is SYGVNS. Trimming cost V 6 bases and J 0 bases; bases outside gene matches: 4. The CDR3 spans 16 residues. The CDR3 sequence: CASRGQGSSYNSPLHF. The CDR3, as DNA: TGTGCCAGCAGAGGACAGGGAAGCTCCTATAATTCACCCCTCCACTTT.

This sequence joins TRBV27 and TRBJ1-2; D may be TRBD1 (6 bases). Germline-derived CDR1 and CDR2 are MNHEY and SMNVEV (reference sequence). V was cut by 5 bases and J by 7 bases, with 20 bases left in between. The length of the CDR3 is 15 residues. CDR3 sequence: CASSVRQDIASGYTF. Written as DNA, the CDR3 is TGTGCCAGCAGTGTAAGACAGGACATAGCTTCTGGCTACACCTTC.

This chain links TRBV7-9 with TRBJ1-1; no reliable D call. CDR1 and CDR2 (germline): SEHNR, FQNEAQ (reference sequence). The CDR3 contains 13 residues. V was cut by 5 bases and J by 0 bases, with 7 bases left in between. Here the CDR3 reads CASSPPVNTEAFF. CDR3 DNA: TGTGCCAGCAGCCCCCCCGTGAACACTGAAGCTTTCTTT.

The chain is built from TRBV6-5 and TRBJ2-5, with D perhaps matching TRBD1 (5 bases). The V end lost 2 bases, the J end lost 5 bases, and 9 bases lay between the germline ends. Germline V CDR1 and CDR2: MNHEY, SVGAGI. The CDR3 covers 13 residues. CDR3 DNA sequence: TGTGCCAGCAGTTACGGGCCAGGGGAGACCCAGTACTTC. Its translation: CASSYGPGETQYF.

V usage is TRBV13 and J usage is TRBJ2-7; D may be TRBD2 (6 bases). CDR3 size: 14 residues. Germline loops: CDR1 PRHDT, CDR2 FYEKMQ (reference sequence). With 0 bases removed from V and 2 bases from J, the gap between germline ends came to 8 bases. In DNA form, the CDR3 reads TGTGCCAGCAGCTTAGGACTAGCCCCCTACGAGCAGTACTTC. It specifies CASSLGLAPYEQYF.

The chain links TRBV27 to TRBJ2-1; a possible D gene is TRBD1 (8 bases). Germline V gene lookup returns CDR1 MNHEY and CDR2 SMNVEV (reference sequence). The CDR3 is 17 amino acids. Trimming pared 0 bases from V and 3 bases from J, leaving 15 bases between. CDR3 nucleotides: TGTGCCAGCAGTTTATCCCTGGACAGGGAGGGCTACAATGAGCAGTTCTTC. Its translation is CASSLSLDREGYNEQFF.

V gene TRBV25-1 combines with J gene TRBJ2-7; D gene uncertain. Looked up from germline, CDR1 is MGHDK and CDR2 is SYGVNS. The CDR3 covers 14 residues. V lost 0 bases and J lost 6, with 12 bases in between. The CDR3, as DNA: TGTGCCAGCAGTGAATACGAACAGATATCCGAGCAGTACTTC. Its translation is CASSEYEQISEQYF.

The rearrangement joins TRBV30 to TRBJ2-1; TRBD2 matches at 9 bases. V shed 5 bases, J shed 9 bases, and the junction held 23 bases outside the gene matches. The CDR3 is 18 residues long. Looked up from germline, CDR1 is GTSNPN and CDR2 is SVGIG (reference sequence). CDR3 loop: CAWGPGLARSGQKGEQFF. In DNA, the CDR3 is TGTGCCTGGGGTCCGGGACTAGCCCGTTCGGGACAAAAGGGTGAGCAGTTCTTC.

This clone showed up many times. Different DNA sequences within this sample yield the same CDR3. This chain links TRBV6-6 with TRBJ2-7, with D uncertain. V was pared by 6 bases and J by 3 bases, with 3 bases between. The V gene's germline CDR1 is MNHNY and CDR2 SVGAGI (reference sequence). There are 10 residues in the CDR3. CDR3 nucleotide sequence: TGTGCCAGCAGGGACTACGAGCAGTACTTC. This sequence encodes CASRDYEQYF.

This clone appeared a single time. V gene TRBV11-2 combines with J gene TRBJ2-7, with 7 bases that match TRBD1. The CDR3 contains 14 residues. The germline V gene has CDR1 SGHAT and CDR2 FQNNGV. The V and J ends lost 0 bases and 6 bases, in that order; junction bases with no gene match: 5. The CDR3: CASSLEPQGTEQYF. Here the CDR3 DNA reads TGTGCCAGCAGCTTAGAACCACAGGGGACCGAGCAGTACTTC.

The chain combines TRBV5-4 with TRBJ1-2; D is ambiguous. Trimming removed 0 bases at V and 8 bases at J, with 11 bases between. The CDR3 length is 13 residues. Germline-derived CDR1 and CDR2 are SGHNT and YYREEE (reference sequence). The CDR3 DNA is TGTGCCAGCAGCTTGGCCCTAGATCGGGGCTACACCTTC. Protein: CASSLALDRGYTF.

The rearrangement uses TRBV7-2 and TRBJ2-5; a possible D gene is TRBD1 (7 bases). The ends were cut back, 4 bases at V and 2 bases at J, with 11 bases in the middle. This CDR3 contains 14 residues. Germline V gives CDR1 SGHTA, CDR2 FQGNSA. Written as DNA, the CDR3 is TGTGCCAGCAGCTCGGGGGACAGTCAAGAGACCCAGTACTTC. Its translation: CASSSGDSQETQYF.

Comment on this clone: The sample carries other DNA sequences with the same CDR3. J is TRBJ2-7 and V is TRBV9; 9 nucleotides align to TRBD1. Germline lookup yields CDR1 SGDLS and CDR2 YYNGEE. The CDR3 is 14 amino acids. Losses at the gene ends were 0 bases for V and 3 bases for J; bases not matched to a gene: 1. The CDR3 bases are TGTGCCAGCAGCGTAGGGGGACAGGGCTACGAGCAGTACTTC. This translates into CASSVGGQGYEQYF. Full variable domain (remainder filled in from reference TRBV9 and TRBJ2-7): DSGVTQTPKHLITATGQRVTLRCSPRSGDLSVYWYQQSLDQGLQFLIQYYNGEERAKGNILERFSAQQFPDLHSELNLSSLELGDSALYFCASSVGGQGYEQYFGPGTRLTVT.

The rearrangement joins TRBV6-5 to TRBJ1-4; D is possibly TRBD1 (5 bases). The CDR3 covers 16 residues. From germline, CDR1 is MNHEY and CDR2 SVGAGI. V was trimmed by 2 bases and J by 8 bases, leaving 18 bases between them. The chain's CDR3 is CASSYGSGTGSEKLFF. CDR3 DNA: TGTGCCAGCAGTTACGGATCCGGGACCGGAAGCGAAAAACTGTTTTTT.

This chain uses TRBV30 with TRBJ2-7; the match to TRBD2 covers 10 bases. The V segment lost 4 bases and the J segment 6 bases; nucleotides outside the gene matches: 3. The germline CDR1 and CDR2 sequences are GTSNPN and SVGIG (reference sequence). The CDR3 consists of 12 residues. CDR3 in DNA: TGTGCCTGGACTCTAGCGGGGGTCGAGCAGTACTTC. It encodes CAWTLAGVEQYF.

The V and J genes are TRBV30 and TRBJ2-1, with 9 bases that match TRBD1. The CDR3 consists of 15 residues. V shed 3 bases, J shed 4 bases, and the junction held 7 bases outside the gene matches. Germline lookup yields CDR1 GTSNPN and CDR2 SVGIG (reference sequence). This CDR3 reads CAWRGPGQGYNEQFF. The DNA of the CDR3 is TGTGCCTGGAGGGGACCGGGACAGGGATACAATGAGCAGTTCTTC. Drawing the rest from reference TRBV30 and TRBJ2-1, the complete variable domain is SQTIHQWPATLVQPVGSPLSLECTVEGTSNPNLYWYRQAAGRGLQLLFYSVGIGQISSEVPQNLSASRPQDRQFILSSKKLLLSDSGFYLCAWRGPGQGYNEQFFGPGTRLTVL.

The V call is TRBV2, the J call TRBJ1-5, with D unresolved. The germline CDR1 and CDR2 sequences are SNHLY and FYNNEI. V was shortened by 5 bases and J by 6 bases, with 11 bases between the two germline ends. This CDR3 region has 13 residues. CDR3 bases: TGTGCCAGCAGTAGGACCCCGTCTCAGCCCCAGCATTTT. Protein sequence: CASSRTPSQPQHF.

The V call is TRBV6-5, the J call TRBJ2-2, with unresolved D. Germline CDR1 and CDR2: MNHEY and SVGAGI. The CDR3 contains 14 residues. V was trimmed by 1 base and J by 0 bases, leaving 3 bases between them. CDR3 sequence: CASSYLANTGELFF. DNA for the CDR3: TGTGCCAGCAGTTACTTAGCGAACACCGGGGAGCTGTTTTTT.

Here the CDR3 reads CSVEETSGGYNEQFF. CDR3 in DNA: TGCAGCGTTGAAGAGACTAGCGGGGGATACAATGAGCAGTTCTTC. The genes are TRBV29-1 and TRBJ2-1; 12 bases line up with TRBD2. From germline, CDR1 is SQVTM and CDR2 ANQGSEA. The CDR3 extends over 15 amino acids. V trimming: 0 bases; J trimming: 4 bases; junction bases outside the gene matches: 1.

V usage is TRBV27 and J usage is TRBJ2-7; 12 bases match TRBD1. Germline CDR1 reads MNHEY; CDR2 reads SMNVEV (reference sequence). V trimming: 5 bases; J trimming: 5 bases; junction bases outside the gene matches: 7. CDR3 size: 15 residues. The CDR3 region has the DNA TGTGCCAGCAGTCCGGGACAGGGGGCTTCCGACGAGCAGTACTTC. Translation: CASSPGQGASDEQYF.

The rearrangement joins TRBV7-9 to TRBJ2-3; D remains ambiguous. The CDR3 length is 15 residues. V dropped 0 bases and J dropped 0 bases, with 7 bases sitting between them. Germline values: CDR1 SEHNR, CDR2 FQNEAQ (reference sequence). The CDR3 protein is CASSLASASTDTQYF. CDR3 coding DNA: TGTGCCAGCAGCTTAGCTTCGGCTAGCACAGATACGCAGTATTTT.

The V call is TRBV4-1, the J call TRBJ2-7, with D unclear. The V end was cut by 0 bases, the J end by 2 bases, with 8 bases between. The CDR3 totals 14 residues. Per germline, CDR1 MGHRA and CDR2 YSYEKL. CDR3: CASSQEVSPYEQYF. The CDR3 bases are TGCGCCAGCAGCCAAGAGGTCAGTCCCTACGAGCAGTACTTC.

The chain employs TRBV30 and TRBJ2-1; D is undetermined. The ends were cut back, 2 bases at V and 12 bases at J, with 17 bases in the middle. CDR1 and CDR2 (germline): GTSNPN, SVGIG (reference sequence). This CDR3 has 13 amino acids. Here the CDR3 DNA reads TGTGCCTGGAGTTTGGACCGTGGTGGGTGGCAGTTCTTC. It yields the protein CAWSLDRGGWQFF.

J is TRBJ2-7 and V is TRBV29-1, with D possibly called TRBD1 or TRBD2 (5 bases each). CDR3 length: 14 residues. The V end lost 0 bases, the J end lost 3 bases, and 12 bases lay between the germline ends. Germline V gene data show CDR1 as SQVTM and CDR2 as ANQGSEA. The CDR3 DNA reads as TGCAGCGTTGAAGAAAGAGGGGACCACTACGAGCAGTACTTC. Its translation is CSVEERGDHYEQYF.

A remark on this clone: Other DNA sequences of this sample code for an identical CDR3. The chain combines TRBV30 with TRBJ1-1, with D hard to call. The CDR3 consists of 13 residues. V was cut by 5 bases and J by 0 bases, with 10 bases left in between. Germline V gene lookup returns CDR1 GTSNPN and CDR2 SVGIG (reference sequence). CDR3 nucleotide sequence: TGTGCCTGGTCAGTGGGAATGAACACTGAAGCTTTCTTT. Residues: CAWSVGMNTEAFF.

The chain is built from TRBV6-5 and TRBJ2-5, with 11 bases identical to TRBD2. Germline V lookup: CDR1 MNHEY, CDR2 SVGAGI. The V gene end was trimmed by 2 bases and the J gene end by 4 bases; junction bases not matched to a gene: 3. CDR3 size: 15 residues. CDR3 loop: CASSYSLAGGETQYF. CDR3 coding DNA: TGTGCCAGCAGTTACAGCCTAGCGGGGGGAGAGACCCAGTACTTC.

This clone has a handful of counts. V is TRBV11-2 and J is TRBJ1-1, with TRBD1 as a possible D gene (5 bases). This CDR3 region has 15 residues. The germline V and J ends were trimmed by 2 bases and 3 bases, with 13 bases remaining between them. Looked up from germline, CDR1 is SGHAT and CDR2 is FQNNGV. The DNA of the CDR3 is TGTGCCAGCAGCTTATCGTGGGGCAGGGACACTGAAGCTTTCTTT. This sequence encodes CASSLSWGRDTEAFF. Filled out from reference TRBV11-2 and TRBJ1-1, the complete variable domain reads EAGVAQSPRYKIIEKRQSVAFWCNPISGHATLYWYQQILGQGPKLLIQFQNNGVVDDSQLPKDRFSAERLKGVDSTLKIQPAKLEDSAVYLCASSLSWGRDTEAFFGQGTRLTVV.